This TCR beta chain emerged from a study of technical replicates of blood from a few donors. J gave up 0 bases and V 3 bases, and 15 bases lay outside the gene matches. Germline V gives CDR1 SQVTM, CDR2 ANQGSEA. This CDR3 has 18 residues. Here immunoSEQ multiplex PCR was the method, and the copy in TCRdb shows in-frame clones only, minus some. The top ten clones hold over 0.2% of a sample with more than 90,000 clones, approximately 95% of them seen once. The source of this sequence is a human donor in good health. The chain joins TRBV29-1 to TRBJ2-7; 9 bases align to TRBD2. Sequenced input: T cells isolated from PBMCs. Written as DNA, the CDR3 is TGCAGCGTTGATATCTATTCTAGCGGGACCACGGGCTCCTACGAGCAGTACTTC. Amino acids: CSVDIYSSGTTGSYEQYF.